Each of the 23 T cell receptor beta chains below was sequenced from the same sample in a study of glioma-infiltrating T cells after dendritic cell vaccination. Documented time point: after dendritic cell vaccination, including at tumor progression/relapse. The data were produced by immunoSEQ multiplex PCR, yet TCRdb's version contains in-frame clones alone and is incomplete. The sample consists of roughly 88,000 clones, 75% to 85% of them appearing once. The sample here was blood, taken after dendritic cell vaccination. Every receptor here comes from a human donor with glioblastoma.

V is TRBV10-3 and J is TRBJ2-7; D possibly corresponds to TRBD1 (5 bases). The ends were cut back, 3 bases at V and 3 bases at J, with 9 bases in the middle. Germline CDR1 ENHRY, CDR2 SYGVKD. This CDR3 comprises 13 residues. The CDR3 DNA reads as TGTGCCATCAGTGATCGAAGGGGCTACGAGCAGTACGTC. It is translated as CAISDRRGYEQYV.

This clone occurred once. The chain uses TRBV2 and TRBJ2-4; 7 bases agree with TRBD1. CDR3 length: 15 residues. In germline, CDR1 is SNHLY, CDR2 FYNNEI. The J segment lost 4 bases and the V segment lost 4 bases, leaving 7 bases of the junction unmatched. CDR3 in amino acids: CASSARDRRKNIQYF. The CDR3 nucleotides are TGTGCCAGCAGTGCCCGGGACAGAAGGAAAAACATTCAGTACTTC.

Only a few counts were recorded for this clone. The J gene is TRBJ1-2, the V gene TRBV5-6; TRBD1 aligns across 8 bases. The CDR3 totals 15 residues. V trimming: 2 bases; J trimming: 3 bases; junction bases outside the gene matches: 6. Germline values: CDR1 SGHDT, CDR2 YYEEEE. CDR3 protein: CASSFAGGVDYGYTF. CDR3 coding DNA: TGTGCCAGCAGCTTCGCAGGGGGCGTAGACTATGGCTACACCTTC.

The count of this clone is one. The chain links TRBV29-1 to TRBJ1-2; D not resolved. This CDR3 is built from 12 residues. V lost 4 bases, J lost 0 bases, and 6 bases lay in between. CDR1 SQVTM and CDR2 ANQGSEA come from the germline V gene. The CDR3 is CSVGASNYGYTF. The CDR3 bases are TGCAGCGTTGGGGCATCTAACTATGGCTACACCTTC.

The chain employs TRBV30 and TRBJ1-3; 7 nucleotides agree with TRBD1. Germline values: CDR1 GTSNPN, CDR2 SVGIG (reference sequence). V was clipped by 4 bases and J by 2 bases; unmatched bases: 8. This CDR3 region has 15 residues. The CDR3 bases are TGTGCCTGGAAGAACACAGGGGTGGCTGGAAACACCATATATTTT. Its protein is CAWKNTGVAGNTIYF.

The gene calls are TRBV6-1 and TRBJ2-7, with D possibly matching TRBD1 (6 bases). V gave up 3 bases and J gave up 10 bases, with 16 bases separating them. The CDR3 has 13 amino acids. Germline-derived CDR1 and CDR2 are MNHNS and SASEGT. The CDR3 DNA follows: TGTGCCAGCAGTGATTTCTTAGAGGGACATCAGTACTTC. It codes for CASSDFLEGHQYF.

The chain joins TRBV10-3 to TRBJ2-1; 9 bases line up with TRBD2. The CDR3 length is 15 residues. Trimming took 3 bases from V and 4 from J; bases not matched to a gene: 4. The germline gives CDR1 ENHRY, CDR2 SYGVKD. The CDR3 region has the DNA TGTGCCATCAGTGATCCTAGCGGGGCTTACAATGAGCAGTTCTTC. Residues: CAISDPSGAYNEQFF.

The V gene is TRBV6-4, the J gene TRBJ1-5; D perhaps matches TRBD1 (6 bases). The V gene lost 6 bases and the J gene lost 5 bases, with 11 bases spanning the gap. This CDR3 is built from 13 residues. Per germline, CDR1 MRHNA and CDR2 SNTAGT. This CDR3 reads CASSQGGDQPQHF. For the CDR3, the DNA is TGTGCCAGCAGCCAAGGGGGAGATCAGCCCCAGCATTTT.

The rearrangement joins TRBV6-5 to TRBJ2-1, with a tentative D call TRBD2 (6 bases). From germline, CDR1 is MNHEY and CDR2 SVGAGI. The CDR3 length is 15 residues. Trimming stripped 4 bases from V and 7 bases from J, with 17 bases between. The CDR3 spells CASSFRLGSINEQFF. CDR3 sequence (DNA): TGTGCCAGCAGTTTTAGACTAGGAAGTATAAATGAGCAGTTCTTC.

V and J are TRBV29-1 and TRBJ2-1; D possibly corresponds to TRBD2 (6 bases). The CDR3 totals 15 residues. V was trimmed by 6 bases and J by 2 bases, leaving 17 bases between them. The germline gives CDR1 SQVTM, CDR2 ANQGSEA. The CDR3 region has the DNA TGCAGCGTCGTCCCCCCCGGAGGGGCCTACAATGAGCAGTTCTTC. Translating it yields CSVVPPGGAYNEQFF.

This rearrangement joins TRBV18 to TRBJ1-2; TRBD1 matches 9 bases. CDR3 length: 14 amino acids. CDR1 and CDR2 (germline): KGHSH, LQKENI. J was trimmed by 2 bases and V by 7 bases; bases with no gene match: 5. The CDR3 bases are TGTGCCAGCTTTCCGGGACAGGGCAACTATGGCTACACCTTC. Its translation is CASFPGQGNYGYTF.

The chain is built from TRBV7-9 and TRBJ2-1, with 9 bases identical to TRBD2. The CDR3 sequence is 19 residues long. Germline V gene sequence: CDR1 SEHNR, CDR2 FQNEAQ (reference sequence). Germline trimming cut 0 bases from V and 5 bases from J; bases unmatched to any gene: 14. The CDR3 DNA follows: TGTGCCAGCAGCTTAGCGCAGTGGTGGCGGGGGGGCCTAGACAATGAGCAGTTCTTC. Translating gives CASSLAQWWRGGLDNEQFF.

This clone was observed a handful of times. Here the CDR3 DNA reads TGTGCCAGCAGCTCTAGGATGGCAACTAATGAAAAACTGTTTTTT. This encodes CASSSRMATNEKLFF. The V gene is TRBV7-2, the J gene TRBJ1-4; D gene ambiguous. Germline V gene lookup returns CDR1 SGHTA and CDR2 FQGNSA. This CDR3 has 15 residues. V was pared by 4 bases and J by 0 bases, with 9 bases between.

This clone was detected many times. The rearrangement joins TRBV6-6 to TRBJ2-1; TRBD2 might be the D (7 bases). The germline V and J ends were trimmed by 7 bases and 9 bases, with 16 bases remaining between them. The germline CDR1 and CDR2 sequences are MNHNY and SVGAGI (reference sequence). This CDR3 has 13 amino acids. In DNA form, the CDR3 reads TGTGCCAGCACCCTGGGGGGGCAAAGTGAGCAGTTCTTC. Protein sequence: CASTLGGQSEQFF.

This clone was seen once. The rearrangement links TRBV28 to TRBJ2-7, with 7 nucleotides matching TRBD1. The germline gives CDR1 MDHEN, CDR2 SYDVKM. The CDR3 is made up of 12 amino acids. Trimming at V came to 9 bases and at J to 3 bases, leaving 5 bases not matched to a gene. The CDR3 DNA reads as TGTGCCAGTTCCGGGACAGTCTACGAGCAGTACGTC. Protein product: CASSGTVYEQYV.

The genes are TRBV30 and TRBJ1-5; no clear D. The CDR3 totals 14 residues. Trimming took 0 bases from V and 6 from J, leaving 12 bases between them. CDR1 and CDR2 from the germline V gene are GTSNPN and SVGIG (reference sequence). CDR3 residues: CAWSVSTGFQPQHF. The DNA of the CDR3 is TGTGCCTGGAGTGTATCTACGGGTTTTCAGCCCCAGCATTTT.

The rearrangement links TRBV11-2 to TRBJ2-5, with 9 positions matching TRBD2. Germline CDR1 is SGHAT and CDR2 is FQNNGV. The CDR3 covers 15 residues. Trimming took 7 bases from V and 5 from J; bases not matched to a gene: 11. The DNA for the CDR3 is TGTGCCAGCACCTTCAAAGGACTAGCGTTGGAGACCCAGTACTTC. As protein: CASTFKGLALETQYF. The entire variable domain, with the rest obtained from reference TRBV11-2 and TRBJ2-5, is as follows: EAGVAQSPRYKIIEKRQSVAFWCNPISGHATLYWYQQILGQGPKLLIQFQNNGVVDDSQLPKDRFSAERLKGVDSTLKIQPAKLEDSAVYLCASTFKGLALETQYFGPGTRLLVL.

This clone was counted between two and nine times. The chain links TRBV5-4 to TRBJ1-5, with 9 bases aligning to TRBD1. The CDR3 has 17 amino acids. After removal of 3 bases from V and 2 bases from J, the junction contained 9 bases not matched to a gene. CDR1 is SGHNT and CDR2 is YYREEE in the germline V gene (reference sequence). This CDR3 is CASSSSGQGIGNQPQHF. The CDR3 nucleotides read TGTGCCAGCAGCTCATCGGGACAGGGCATAGGCAATCAGCCCCAGCATTTT.

This chain connects TRBV5-1 to TRBJ2-3; 10 bases are a match to TRBD2. Trimming at V came to 0 bases and at J to 2 bases, leaving 6 bases not matched to a gene. The CDR3 is made up of 17 amino acids. The germline gives CDR1 SGHRS, CDR2 YFSETQ. CDR3 region: CASSLAASGGPTDTQYF. The CDR3 nucleotides read TGCGCCAGCAGCTTGGCGGCTAGCGGGGGCCCCACAGATACGCAGTATTTT.

This chain joins TRBV28 and TRBJ1-3; TRBD1 matches 8 bases. V lost 7 bases and J lost 4; bases outside the gene matches: 12. Germline V gives CDR1 MDHEN, CDR2 SYDVKM. CDR3 size: 16 residues. The CDR3 reads CASTTRGQGDGNTIYF. The CDR3 DNA reads TGTGCCAGCACCACCAGGGGGCAGGGCGACGGAAACACCATATATTTT.

This chain links TRBV5-6 with TRBJ2-3; D may be TRBD1 (6 bases). V gave up 4 bases and J gave up 0 bases, with 21 bases separating them. CDR1 SGHDT and CDR2 YYEEEE come from the germline V gene. CDR3 size: 18 residues. CDR3 nucleotide sequence: TGTGCCAGCAGCCAACCGAACGCCCCCAGGGGTAGCACAGATACGCAGTATTTT. It encodes CASSQPNAPRGSTDTQYF.

A single count supports this clone. The rearrangement links TRBV5-1 to TRBJ2-1; 11 bases are a match to TRBD2. Germline CDR1 SGHRS, CDR2 YFSETQ. The CDR3 loop spans 17 amino acids. The V and J ends lost 0 bases and 3 bases, in that order; junction bases with no gene match: 5. This chain's CDR3 is CASSLEVGTSGYNEQFF. The CDR3, as DNA: TGCGCCAGCAGCTTGGAGGTTGGGACTAGCGGCTACAATGAGCAGTTCTTC.

The V gene is TRBV5-1, the J gene TRBJ2-2; TRBD1 might be the D (5 bases). V was clipped by 4 bases and J by 4 bases, with 8 bases between them. This CDR3 is built from 13 residues. CDR1 is SGHRS and CDR2 is YFSETQ in the germline V gene. DNA of the CDR3: TGCGCCAGCAGCAAACAGGTCACCGGGGAGCTGTTTTTT. Protein sequence: CASSKQVTGELFF.